The 18 T cell receptor beta chains reported below all come from one sample, sequenced in a study of shared clonotypes between healthy human individuals. Only in-frame clones appear in the TCRdb table, and some are missing; sequencing was by immunoSEQ multiplex PCR. The sample yields approximately 1.1 million clones, around 78% seen once. Sequencing was carried out using memory CD4+ T cells from PBMCs. As for subset: CD45RA-negative fraction. Every receptor here comes from a man between 18 and 29 years old in good health. Some clones in this sample may be carry-over from other donors' samples.

The chain is built from TRBV21-1 and TRBJ1-1; the listed D gene, TRBD1, was not tested against the DNA. TRBV21-1 is classified as a pseudogene. The CDR3 contains 13 residues. The CDR3 reads CASSWDRGIEAFF. DNA for the CDR3: TGTGCCAGCAGCTGGGACAGAGGGATTGAAGCTTTCTTT.

J is TRBJ2-3 and V is TRBV10-2, with 7 positions matching TRBD1. The V gene end was trimmed by 5 bases and the J gene end by 3 bases; junction bases not matched to a gene: 11. Per germline, CDR1 WSHSY and CDR2 SAAADI. CDR3 length equals 16 residues. CDR3 nucleotides: TGCGCCAGCAGTCGGATCCAGGCAGGGGGAACAGATACGCAGTATTTT. Translated: CASSRIQAGGTDTQYF.

The rearrangement joins TRBV9 to TRBJ2-7; D tentatively fits TRBD1 or TRBD2 (5 bases each). Deletions cut 4 bases from V and 2 bases from J, with 13 bases between. The CDR3 is made up of 14 amino acids. Looked up from germline, CDR1 is SGDLS and CDR2 is YYNGEE. The CDR3 DNA sequence: TGTGCCAGCAGCCTCAGGGAGTTTACCTACGAGCAGTACTTC. Its translation: CASSLREFTYEQYF.

The rearrangement links TRBV7-2 to TRBJ2-7, with a weak D call TRBD2 (5 bases). Germline loops: CDR1 SGHTA, CDR2 FQGNSA. Trimming removed 6 bases at V and 0 bases at J, with 12 bases between. The CDR3 loop spans 14 amino acids. This chain's CDR3 is CASSIEGGSYEQYF. DNA of the CDR3: TGTGCCAGCAGTATAGAGGGCGGCTCCTACGAGCAGTACTTC.

This clone is a singleton in its sample. Other DNA sequences in this sample translate to the same CDR3. The chain joins TRBV7-9 to TRBJ2-5; D unresolved. CDR3 length: 11 residues. Germline V gene lookup returns CDR1 SEHNR and CDR2 FQNEAQ (reference sequence). V was clipped by 4 bases and J by 5 bases, with 5 bases between them. CDR3 nucleotides: TGTGCCAGCAGCTCACGGGAGACCCAGTACTTC. Translation: CASSSRETQYF.

About this clone: The final CDR3 position lacks the conserved phenylalanine or tryptophan, pointing to a likely read error. The chain uses TRBV7-9 and TRBJ2-7; tentatively, D is TRBD1 (6 bases). The CDR3 length is 16 residues. In germline, CDR1 is SEHNR, CDR2 FQNEAQ (reference sequence). V lost 1 base and J lost 4, with 17 bases in between. The CDR3 reads CASSLGVRGSKYEQYL. The CDR3 DNA is TGTGCCAGCAGCTTAGGGGTCAGGGGATCTAAGTACGAGCAGTACCTC.

This clone was recorded at least ten times. The rearrangement joins TRBV11-2 to TRBJ1-4; the D gene is possibly TRBD1 (5 bases). The V and J ends lost 5 bases and 7 bases respectively, with 20 bases between them. Germline V gene lookup returns CDR1 SGHAT and CDR2 FQNNGV. This CDR3 comprises 16 residues. The CDR3 loop is CASSPAWGPGSEKLFF. The CDR3 nucleotides are TGTGCCAGCAGCCCCGCTTGGGGCCCGGGGAGTGAAAAACTGTTTTTT.

Concerning this clone: A read error may explain this, as a much larger clone is one base away. Other nucleotide sequences from this sample produce the same CDR3. V gene TRBV6-1 combines with J gene TRBJ2-1; 7 bases agree with TRBD1. Trimming at V came to 6 bases and at J to 4 bases, leaving 3 bases not matched to a gene. There are 13 residues in the CDR3. The V gene's germline CDR1 is MNHNS and CDR2 SASEGT. The CDR3 coding sequence is TGTGCCAGCAGCCCGGGACAGTACAATGAGCAGTTCTTC. It is translated as CASSPGQYNEQFF.

This chain links TRBV15 with TRBJ1-5, with 7 bases matching TRBD1. With V trimmed by 4 bases and J by 5 bases, 11 bases remained unmatched. The CDR3 runs to 16 residues. Germline loops: CDR1 LNHNV, CDR2 YYDKDF (reference sequence). DNA for the CDR3: TGTGCCACCAGCACAGGGGGAATGGGTAACGATCAGCCCCAGCATTTT. It codes for CATSTGGMGNDQPQHF.

This chain links TRBV19 with TRBJ1-5; the D gene is possibly TRBD1 (5 bases). Germline assignment: CDR1 LNHDA and CDR2 SQIVND (reference sequence). Trimming took off 7 bases at V and 0 bases at J, with 16 bases between the two ends. This CDR3 comprises 16 residues. This CDR3 is CASNSRQNLSNQPQHF. CDR3 sequence (DNA): TGTGCCAGTAATAGTAGACAGAACCTTAGCAATCAGCCCCAGCATTTT.

Concerning this clone: The sample carries other DNA sequences with the same CDR3. The rearrangement joins TRBV5-1 to TRBJ1-1; 7 nucleotides align to TRBD1. Germline V gives CDR1 SGHRS, CDR2 YFSETQ. The length of the CDR3 is 14 residues. V shed 2 bases and J 4 bases; nucleotides not matched to a gene: 5. The CDR3 protein is CASSLQGIGTEAFF. For the CDR3, the DNA is TGCGCCAGCAGCTTACAGGGGATCGGCACTGAAGCTTTCTTT.

The count of this clone is one. The chain has TRBV7-9 and TRBJ1-4; D may be TRBD1 (6 bases). The CDR3 runs to 16 residues. Germline CDR1 SEHNR, CDR2 FQNEAQ (reference sequence). Trimming cost V 5 bases and J 6 bases, with 19 bases left between them. The DNA of the CDR3 is TGTGCCAGCAGCCCCCCGGGGGGGGCAGGTGATGAAAAACTGTTTTTT. The encoded protein is CASSPPGGAGDEKLFF. Filled out from reference TRBV7-9 and TRBJ1-4, the complete variable domain reads DTGVSQNPRHKITKRGQNVTFRCDPISEHNRLYWYRQTLGQGPEFLTYFQNEAQLEKSRLLSDRFSAERPKGSFSTLEIQRTEQGDSAMYLCASSPPGGAGDEKLFFGSGTQLSVL.

This clone was counted at least ten times. The rearrangement uses TRBV18 and TRBJ1-3; TRBD1 agrees at 12 bases. Germline V gene lookup returns CDR1 KGHSH and CDR2 LQKENI. Trimming cost V 4 bases and J 1 base; bases outside gene matches: 8. The CDR3 totals 18 residues. CDR3 sequence reads: CASSRYGTGGSSGNTIYF. CDR3 bases: TGTGCCAGCTCACGTTACGGGACAGGGGGCAGTTCTGGAAACACCATATATTTT.

This clone was seen repeatedly, ten times or more. The J gene is TRBJ1-2, the V gene TRBV9; weak D call: TRBD1 (6 bases). V was cut by 0 bases and J by 3 bases, with 15 bases left in between. The CDR3 runs to 16 residues. CDR1 is SGDLS and CDR2 is YYNGEE in the germline V gene. CDR3 DNA: TGTGCCAGCAGCGTAGACGGGGGGCGGATGGACTATGGCTACACCTTC. Its translation: CASSVDGGRMDYGYTF.

J is TRBJ2-1 and V is TRBV7-2, with D unresolved. Germline CDR1 is SGHTA and CDR2 is FQGNSA. The CDR3 loop spans 13 amino acids. With 5 bases removed from V and 12 bases from J, the gap between germline ends came to 17 bases. The CDR3 reads CASSTKVSPGQFF. CDR3 DNA sequence: TGTGCCAGCAGCACTAAAGTCTCCCCGGGGCAGTTCTTC. Full variable domain (missing parts from reference TRBV7-2 and TRBJ2-1): GAGVSQSPSNKVTEKGKDVELRCDPISGHTALYWYRQSLGQGLEFLIYFQGNSAPDKSGLPSDRFSAERTGGSVSTLTIQRTQQEDSAVYLCASSTKVSPGQFFGPGTRLTVL.

The chain recombines TRBV5-4 with TRBJ2-7, with D possibly TRBD1 on 5 matching bases. V was cut by 4 bases and J by 2 bases, with 19 bases left in between. Germline V gene lookup returns CDR1 SGHNT and CDR2 YYREEE (reference sequence). The CDR3 extends over 16 amino acids. CDR3 nucleotide sequence: TGTGCCAGCAGCCAAAGACAGACCAAAGGGGCCTACGAGCAGTACTTC. Protein product: CASSQRQTKGAYEQYF.

The rearrangement uses TRBV5-1 and TRBJ2-3, with D uncertain. The germline V gene encodes CDR1 SGHRS and CDR2 YFSETQ. The length of the CDR3 is 15 residues. V dropped 0 bases and J dropped 6 bases, with 14 bases sitting between them. CDR3 in amino acids: CASSLEGRASDTQYF. In DNA form, the CDR3 reads TGCGCCAGCAGCTTGGAGGGTAGGGCGAGTGATACGCAGTATTTT.

This clone was counted between two and nine times. CDR3 residues: CASTTRPNSYEQYF. The CDR3 DNA follows: TGTGCCAGCACCACTAGACCGAACTCCTACGAGCAGTACTTC. The genes are TRBV5-8 and TRBJ2-7, with D possibly TRBD2 on 5 matching bases. The CDR3 runs 14 residues. Per germline, CDR1 SGHTS and CDR2 YDEGEE. The V end lost 6 bases, the J end lost 0 bases, and 13 bases lay between the germline ends.